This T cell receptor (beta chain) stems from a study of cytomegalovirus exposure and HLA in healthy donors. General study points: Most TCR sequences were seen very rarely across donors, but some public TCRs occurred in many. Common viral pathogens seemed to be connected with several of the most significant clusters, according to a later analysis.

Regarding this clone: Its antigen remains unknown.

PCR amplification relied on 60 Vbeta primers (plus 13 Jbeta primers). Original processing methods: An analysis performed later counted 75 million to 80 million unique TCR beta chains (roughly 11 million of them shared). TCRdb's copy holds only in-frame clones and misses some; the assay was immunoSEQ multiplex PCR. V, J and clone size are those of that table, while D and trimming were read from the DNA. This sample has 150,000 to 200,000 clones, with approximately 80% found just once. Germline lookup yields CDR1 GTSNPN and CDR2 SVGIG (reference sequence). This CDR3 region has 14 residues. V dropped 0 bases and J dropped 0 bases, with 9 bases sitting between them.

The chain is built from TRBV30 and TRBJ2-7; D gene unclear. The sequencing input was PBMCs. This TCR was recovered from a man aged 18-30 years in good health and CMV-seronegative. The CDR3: CAWSVVPSSYEQYF. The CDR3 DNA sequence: TGTGCCTGGAGTGTCGTTCCGTCCTCCTACGAGCAGTACTTC.